This entry lists 9 T cell receptor beta chains sequenced from one sample in a study of vaccination and CD4 T cells after COVID-19. Each CDR3 protein is one row after TCRdb ran MiXCR on the PCR reads. The data show about 20,000 distinct CDR3 sequences, with roughly 61% seen just once and 1.1% held by the top ten. Specimen: CD4+ T cells from blood, collected before SARS-CoV-2 vaccination. These receptors came from a human donor who had recovered from COVID-19.

The rearrangement joins TRBV25-1 to TRBJ2-1; the D is unclear. CDR1 is MGHDK and CDR2 is SYGVNS in the germline V gene. V lost 3 bases, J lost 6 bases, and 15 bases lay in between. This CDR3 is built from 15 residues. CDR3 region: CASSDPRTGRNEQFF. DNA of the CDR3: TGTGCCAGCAGTGATCCACGAACCGGGCGCAATGAGCAGTTCTTC.

The chain uses TRBV28 and TRBJ1-2; D gene uncertain. The length of the CDR3 is 12 residues. The germline V and J ends were trimmed by 6 bases and 5 bases, with 10 bases remaining between them. Germline CDR1 and CDR2: MDHEN and SYDVKM. This chain's CDR3 is CASSFLPYGYTF. Written as DNA, the CDR3 is TGTGCCAGCAGCTTCCTTCCTTATGGCTACACCTTC.

This chain joins TRBV6-2 or TRBV6-3 and TRBJ1-1, with D maybe TRBD1 (5 bases). The ends were cut back, 4 bases at V and 3 bases at J, with 9 bases in the middle. From germline, CDR1 is MNHEY and CDR2 SVGEGT. CDR3 length: 13 amino acids. The DNA for the CDR3 is TGTGCCAGCAGTTCTCAGGGTTACACTGAAGCTTTCTTT. It is translated as CASSSQGYTEAFF.

This chain uses TRBV20-1 with TRBJ2-7; the D is unclear. CDR1 and CDR2 (germline): DFQATT, SNEGSKA (reference sequence). The CDR3 has 12 amino acids. V lost 5 bases and J 4 bases, leaving 12 bases between the germline ends. CDR3 nucleotide sequence: TGCAGTGCTCCCTCCGACGGATACGAGCAGTACTTC. Translated: CSAPSDGYEQYF.

The chain uses TRBV7-3 and TRBJ1-1; D unclear. The CDR3 consists of 15 residues. V lost 2 bases, J lost 0 bases, and 10 bases lay in between. Germline loops: CDR1 SGHTA, CDR2 FQGTGA. The CDR3 reads CASSLFAVMNTEAFF. In nucleotides, the CDR3 is TGTGCCAGCAGCTTATTCGCGGTCATGAACACTGAAGCTTTCTTT. Based on the CDR3 plus reference TRBV7-3 and TRBJ1-1, the full variable domain is GAGVSQTPSNKVTEKGKYVELRCDPISGHTALYWYRQSLGQGPEFLIYFQGTGAADDSGLPNDRFFAVRPEGSVSTLKIQRTERGDSAVYLCASSLFAVMNTEAFFGQGTRLTVV.

This clonotype was found a few times. This chain joins TRBV19 and TRBJ2-1, with 12 bases aligning to TRBD1. CDR3 length: 16 amino acids. The junction had 11 bases not matched to a gene; V was cut back by 6 bases and J by 8 bases. Germline loops: CDR1 LNHDA, CDR2 SQIVND (reference sequence). The DNA for the CDR3 is TGTGCCAGTAGCGCCGTCCGGGACAGGGGGCGCTATGAGCAGTTCTTC. Amino acids: CASSAVRDRGRYEQFF. The whole variable domain, filled in from reference TRBV19 and TRBJ2-1, reads DGGITQSPKYLFRKEGQNVTLSCEQNLNHDAMYWYRQDPGQGLRLIYYSQIVNDFQKGDIAEGYSVSREKKESFPLTVTSAQKNPTAFYLCASSAVRDRGRYEQFFGPGTRLTVL.

With respect to this clonotype: The germline gene is not matched at one end of the junction; a read error may be the cause. The rearrangement links TRBV6-1 to TRBJ1-4, with D possibly TRBD1 on 5 matching bases. Germline CDR1 reads MNHNS; CDR2 reads SASEGT. The CDR3 has 14 amino acids. Written as DNA, the CDR3 is TGTGCCATCAGTGAGGACACAACTAATGAAAAACTGTTTTTT. It encodes CAISEDTTNEKLFF.

V gene TRBV20-1 combines with J gene TRBJ2-2; 14 nucleotides align to TRBD2. The V and J ends lost 2 bases and 6 bases, in that order; junction bases with no gene match: 5. There are 16 residues in the CDR3. CDR1 and CDR2 (germline): DFQATT, SNEGSKA (reference sequence). The CDR3 coding sequence is TGCAGTGCTAGACCAGGGACTAGCGGGAGTGCCGGGGAGCTGTTTTTT. It is translated as CSARPGTSGSAGELFF.

The J gene is TRBJ1-5, the V gene TRBV7-8; 7 bases are a match to TRBD1. Per the germline V gene, CDR1 is SGHVS and CDR2 is FQNEAQ. CDR3 length: 16 amino acids. Trimming at V came to 5 bases and at J to 5 bases, leaving 12 bases not matched to a gene. CDR3 amino acids: CASSGDSWGDDQPQHF. The CDR3 DNA reads as TGTGCCAGCAGCGGGGACAGTTGGGGTGATGATCAGCCCCAGCATTTT.